Listed here are 9 T cell receptor beta chains from one sample, sequenced in a study of CD8+ T cells in alopecia areata. RNA, once extracted, was reverse transcribed into cDNA for use as the sequencing template. Data came from immunoSEQ multiplex PCR; TCRdb stores just in-frame clones and leaves some out. The table lists roughly 170,000 clones, 59% of them singletons. The sequenced sample was CD4+ T cells sorted from blood, obtained at week 0. The receptors stem from a human donor with alopecia areata.

The chain combines TRBV6-6 with TRBJ2-5, with D possibly being TRBD1 or TRBD2 (5 bases each). V was pared by 2 bases and J by 6 bases, with 13 bases between. CDR3 length: 14 amino acids. The germline gives CDR1 MNHNY, CDR2 SVGAGI (reference sequence). DNA for the CDR3: TGTGCCAGCAGTTACAGGGACGCCCTAAAGACCCAGTACTTC. It encodes CASSYRDALKTQYF.

The V call is TRBV29-1, the J call TRBJ2-2; possibly TRBD1 or TRBD2 for D (6 bases each). CDR1 is SQVTM, CDR2 ANQGSEA, per germline. This CDR3 is built from 14 residues. Between the trimmed V and J ends, which lost 5 bases and 3 bases, there was a span of 13 bases. CDR3 nucleotides: TGCAGCGTTAGGGGGACTCTGGACACCGGGGAGCTGTTTTTT. Protein product: CSVRGTLDTGELFF.

Here the CDR3 DNA reads TGTGCCAGCAGTCAGATGAGGGGGCTCTACACTGAAGCTTTCTTT. This translates into CASSQMRGLYTEAFF. The chain employs TRBV28 and TRBJ1-1; the match to TRBD1 covers 7 bases. V shed 5 bases, J shed 3 bases, and the junction held 9 bases outside the gene matches. CDR3 length: 15 residues. From germline, CDR1 is MDHEN and CDR2 SYDVKM.

The chain combines TRBV28 with TRBJ1-5; D is undetermined. The germline CDR1 and CDR2 sequences are MDHEN and SYDVKM. Trimming took 5 bases from V and 2 from J, leaving 10 bases between them. The CDR3 is made up of 14 amino acids. As DNA, the CDR3 is TGTGCCAGCAGTACTACATCGGGCAATCAGCCCCAGCATTTT. Its translation: CASSTTSGNQPQHF.

The chain carries TRBV5-1 and TRBJ2-7; D is unclear. The CDR3 sequence is 13 residues long. V was clipped by 0 bases and J by 6 bases, with 10 bases between them. The germline V gene has CDR1 SGHRS and CDR2 YFSETQ. For the CDR3, the DNA is TGCGCCAGCAGCTTGGTTGGGGTTACCGAGCAGTACTTC. As protein: CASSLVGVTEQYF.

In its sample, this clone was seen a few times. The rearrangement uses TRBV7-2 and TRBJ2-6, with D possibly being TRBD1 (5 bases). In germline, CDR1 is SGHTA, CDR2 FQGNSA. The CDR3 has 15 residues. Trimming pared 2 bases from V and 2 bases from J, leaving 7 bases between. CDR3 region: CASSLQGPGANVLTF. The CDR3 DNA reads as TGTGCCAGCAGCTTACAGGGTCCTGGGGCCAACGTCCTGACTTTC.

V and J are TRBV29-1 and TRBJ1-3; maybe TRBD1 (5 bases). The CDR3 contains 14 residues. CDR1 SQVTM and CDR2 ANQGSEA come from the germline V gene. Between the trimmed V and J ends, which lost 4 bases and 5 bases, there was a span of 15 bases. CDR3 DNA sequence: TGCAGCGTTGTCTCTCGGGGGAGCCGAAACACCATATATTTT. Its protein is CSVVSRGSRNTIYF.

The chain couples TRBV29-1 to TRBJ2-5; tentative D call: TRBD2 (5 bases). Trimming shortened V by 5 bases and J by 0 bases, and 16 bases separated the two germline ends. Germline V CDR1 and CDR2: SQVTM, ANQGSEA. The CDR3 runs to 15 residues. The DNA of the CDR3 is TGCAGCGTTCTCAGCTGGGCGGGCGACCAAGAGACCCAGTACTTC. Protein product: CSVLSWAGDQETQYF.

Concerning this clone: Other DNA sequences of this sample code for an identical CDR3. The gene calls are TRBV30 and TRBJ2-5; D remains unclear. The germline V gene encodes CDR1 GTSNPN and CDR2 SVGIG (reference sequence). The CDR3 is 11 amino acids. The V gene lost 0 bases and the J gene lost 4 bases, with 3 bases spanning the gap. Here the CDR3 reads CAWSVRETQYF. The CDR3 bases are TGTGCCTGGAGTGTTCGAGAGACCCAGTACTTC.